A single TCR beta chain is shown here with its context. Its antigen remains unknown. These data are taken from a study of OX40 agonist ivuxolimab in advanced cancers. Study as a whole: Age averaged around 60 years (range about 20 to 79), and approximately 80% were male. Study-wide points: CD4+ T cells averaged fewer expanded clones than CD8+ T cells. Among the lowest peripheral clonal expansion occurred in 0.1-3.0 mg/kg partial responders.

Here immunoSEQ multiplex PCR was the method, and the copy in TCRdb shows in-frame clones only, minus some. The sample includes fewer than 4,500 clones, around three quarters of them seen just once. The CDR3 totals 15 residues. Germline loops: CDR1 MNHNY, CDR2 SVGAGI (reference sequence). The ends lost 6 bases at V and 2 bases at J; junction bases unmatched: 10. The material sequenced was CD4+ or CD8+ T cells sorted from blood, taken in a trial of the OX40 agonist ivuxolimab. This clonotype originated in an adult with an advanced solid tumor such as melanoma, head and neck, liver or kidney cancer. The V gene is TRBV6-6, the J gene TRBJ2-7, with TRBD1 matching 7 bases. For the CDR3, the DNA is TGTGCCAGCAGACCCCTGACAGGGTATACCTACGAGCAGTACTTC. Amino acid sequence: CASRPLTGYTYEQYF.